These 12 T cell receptor beta chains share one sample of origin, sequenced in a study of T cells in Graves' hyperthyroidism and ophthalmopathy. Amplification of TCR beta CDR3 regions was performed using RNA transcripts as template. Primed by the HTBI set, a first-round RT-PCR was run on the TCR CDR3. One entry per CDR3 protein, called by TCRdb with MiXCR from the multiplex PCR reads. In the table there are approximately 640,000 distinct CDR3 sequences, 15% to 20% of which are singletons. The sample consisted of blood. Source of these receptors: a woman aged 25-40 years with Graves' hyperthyroidism.

The CDR3 DNA is TGTGCCAGCAGTACTTCCAGACAGGGGGGTCAGCCCCAGCATTTT. It translates to CASSTSRQGGQPQHF. V gene TRBV27 combines with J gene TRBJ1-5; TRBD1 aligns across 9 bases. The V gene end was trimmed by 5 bases and the J gene end by 6 bases; junction bases not matched to a gene: 8. This CDR3 comprises 15 residues. CDR1 MNHEY and CDR2 SMNVEV come from the germline V gene (reference sequence).

The J gene is TRBJ2-5, the V gene TRBV24-1; D unclear. The V and J ends lost 0 bases and 6 bases respectively, with 1 base between them. The CDR3 length is 11 residues. The germline V gene encodes CDR1 KGHDR and CDR2 SFDVKD. The CDR3 spells CATSDLQTQYF. The CDR3 nucleotides read TGTGCCACCAGTGATTTGCAGACCCAGTACTTC.

This clonotype came up a few times. The chain carries TRBV2 and TRBJ2-1; D may correspond to TRBD1 or TRBD2 (5 bases each). Germline loops: CDR1 SNHLY, CDR2 FYNNEI. The CDR3 is 13 amino acids. Trimming removed 8 bases at V and 7 bases at J, with 15 bases between. DNA of the CDR3: TGTGCCAGCCCGATGATCGGGGCTAATGAGCAGTTCTTC. Amino acids: CASPMIGANEQFF.

V usage is TRBV20-1 and J usage is TRBJ2-2; 8 bases are a match to TRBD2. J was trimmed by 2 bases and V by 0 bases; bases with no gene match: 11. Germline CDR1 is DFQATT and CDR2 is SNEGSKA (reference sequence). The CDR3 runs 18 residues. The CDR3 DNA sequence: TGCAGTGCTAGAGATTGGTCAAACGGGAGGGTTAACACCGGGGAGCTGTTTTTT. It encodes CSARDWSNGRVNTGELFF.

This clonotype was detected ten times or more. This chain connects TRBV30 to TRBJ1-5, with 8 positions matching TRBD1. The CDR3 is made up of 15 amino acids. Trimming took 2 bases from V and 2 from J; bases not matched to a gene: 5. In germline, CDR1 is GTSNPN, CDR2 SVGIG (reference sequence). The CDR3 spells CAWSPGGAGNQPQHF. The CDR3 DNA sequence: TGTGCCTGGAGTCCAGGGGGCGCGGGCAATCAGCCCCAGCATTTT.

This clonotype was observed a few times. The chain carries TRBV4-1 and TRBJ2-2; D gene unclear. Germline V gives CDR1 MGHRA, CDR2 YSYEKL. The CDR3 consists of 12 residues. Trimming shortened V by 0 bases and J by 5 bases, and 1 base separated the two germline ends. CDR3 sequence (DNA): TGCGCCAGCAGCCAAGAGACCGGGGAGCTGTTTTTT. Its protein is CASSQETGELFF.

This chain joins TRBV5-1 and TRBJ2-3; the match to TRBD2 covers 13 bases. Per the germline V gene, CDR1 is SGHRS and CDR2 is YFSETQ. The CDR3 is 16 residues long. Losses at the gene ends were 1 base for V and 2 bases for J; bases not matched to a gene: 1. CDR3 loop: CASSLTSGRATDTQYF. The DNA of the CDR3 is TGCGCCAGCAGCTTGACTAGCGGGAGGGCCACAGATACGCAGTATTTT. The whole variable domain, filled in from reference TRBV5-1 and TRBJ2-3, reads KAGVTQTPRYLIKTRGQQVTLSCSPISGHRSVSWYQQTPGQGLQFLFEYFSETQRNKGNFPGRFSGRQFSNSRSEMNVSTLELGDSALYLCASSLTSGRATDTQYFGPGTRLTVL.

This clonotype came up a few times. The chain couples TRBV5-6 to TRBJ1-1; D unclear. The CDR3 sequence is 15 residues long. The germline V and J ends were trimmed by 0 bases and 0 bases, with 9 bases remaining between them. Looked up from germline, CDR1 is SGHDT and CDR2 is YYEEEE. The CDR3 DNA follows: TGTGCCAGCAGCTTGGCCGGAGGGATGAACACTGAAGCTTTCTTT. Protein sequence: CASSLAGGMNTEAFF.

The gene calls are TRBV7-2 and TRBJ2-5, with 9 positions matching TRBD2. This CDR3 contains 16 residues. CDR1 is SGHTA and CDR2 is FQGNSA in the germline V gene. After removal of 6 bases from V and 9 bases from J, the junction contained 17 bases not matched to a gene. The CDR3 here is CASSSQRGVPMGSQYF. DNA of the CDR3: TGTGCCAGCAGTTCTCAGCGGGGGGTACCGATGGGGTCCCAGTACTTC.

The chain joins TRBV29-1 to TRBJ1-5; D call uncertain. The V gene lost 0 bases and the J gene lost 0 bases, with 12 bases spanning the gap. The CDR3 runs to 16 residues. Germline CDR1 and CDR2: SQVTM and ANQGSEA. This CDR3 is CSVEDWETHSNQPQHF. Written as DNA, the CDR3 is TGCAGCGTTGAAGATTGGGAGACCCATAGCAATCAGCCCCAGCATTTT.

This clonotype has at least ten counts. The CDR3 DNA follows: TGTGCCACAGGAATTGAACATGACGGCTACACCTTC. This encodes CATGIEHDGYTF. The rearrangement links TRBV6-1 to TRBJ1-2; D unclear. Germline V gene sequence: CDR1 MNHNS, CDR2 SASEGT. The CDR3 totals 12 residues. Trimming cost V 10 bases and J 8 bases, with 17 bases left between them.

This clonotype appeared a few times. V gene TRBV20-1 combines with J gene TRBJ2-7; a possible D gene is TRBD1 (5 bases). Trimming removed 1 base from V and 4 bases from J, with 14 bases in between. Germline CDR1 and CDR2: DFQATT and SNEGSKA (reference sequence). The CDR3 has 14 amino acids. CDR3 in DNA: TGCAGTGCTAGAGTACAAGTAGGGGTTTACGAGCAGTACTTC. Its translation: CSARVQVGVYEQYF.